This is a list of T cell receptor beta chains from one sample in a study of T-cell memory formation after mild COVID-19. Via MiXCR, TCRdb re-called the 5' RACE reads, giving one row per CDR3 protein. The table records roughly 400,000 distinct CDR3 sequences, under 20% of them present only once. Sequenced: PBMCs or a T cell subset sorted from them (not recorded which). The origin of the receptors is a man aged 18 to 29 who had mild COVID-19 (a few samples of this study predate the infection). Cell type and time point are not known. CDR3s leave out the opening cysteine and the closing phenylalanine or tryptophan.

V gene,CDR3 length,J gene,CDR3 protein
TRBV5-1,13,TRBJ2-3,ASSLAGPGADTQY
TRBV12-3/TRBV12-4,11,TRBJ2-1,ASSLKGYNEQF
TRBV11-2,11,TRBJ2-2,ASRVLGSGELF
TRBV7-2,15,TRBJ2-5,ASSHGINRGGRETQY
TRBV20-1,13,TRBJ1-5,SAELGGQGNQPQH
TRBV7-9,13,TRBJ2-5,ASSRLPGDQETQY
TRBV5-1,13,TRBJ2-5,ASSLRGLLQETQY
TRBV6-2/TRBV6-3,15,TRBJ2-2,ASSYGRPGLNTGELF
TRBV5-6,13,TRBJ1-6,ASRLRASKGSPLH
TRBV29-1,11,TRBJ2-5,SARGGSPETQY
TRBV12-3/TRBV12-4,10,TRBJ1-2,ASSRDSYGYT
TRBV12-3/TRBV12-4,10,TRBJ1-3,ANAWAGNTIY
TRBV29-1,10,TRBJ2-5,SVETQQETQY
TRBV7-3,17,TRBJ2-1,ASSSTGRAGPRSYNEQF
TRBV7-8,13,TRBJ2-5,ASRFGPGGIETQY
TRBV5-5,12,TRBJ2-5,ASSARVAVETQY
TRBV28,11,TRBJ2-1,ASRRWTVNEQF
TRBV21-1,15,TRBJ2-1,ASSKSIGGRGCNEQF
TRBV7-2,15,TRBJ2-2,ASSSREGRTYTGELF
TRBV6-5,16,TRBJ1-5,ASSTSLSGTGYDQPQH
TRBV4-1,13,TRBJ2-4,ASSQSRTAKNIQY
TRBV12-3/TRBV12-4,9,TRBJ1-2,ASSFKYGYT